The 10 T cell receptor beta chains reported below all come from one sample, sequenced in a study of T cell responses to AZD1222 COVID-19 vaccine. TCRdb's copy holds only in-frame clones and misses some; the assay was immunoSEQ multiplex PCR. The profile covers about 94,000 clones, with about 88% appearing a single time and about an eighth taken by the ten largest. The sequences come from peripheral blood, collected on day 0 of AZD1222 vaccination. The receptors stem from an adult in good health.

The rearrangement uses TRBV29-1 and TRBJ1-1, with D possibly TRBD1 on 6 matching bases. CDR1 and CDR2 from the germline V gene are SQVTM and ANQGSEA. The CDR3 has 12 amino acids. Between the trimmed V and J ends, which lost 4 bases and 8 bases, there was a span of 14 bases. Written as DNA, the CDR3 is TGCAGCGTTGTAAGGGCGCAGGGGGAAGCTTTCTTT. It encodes CSVVRAQGEAFF.

This chain joins TRBV30 and TRBJ1-2; the match to TRBD1 covers 10 bases. Trimming at V came to 4 bases and at J to 2 bases, leaving 4 bases not matched to a gene. Germline V gene data show CDR1 as GTSNPN and CDR2 as SVGIG (reference sequence). The CDR3 consists of 14 residues. The CDR3 region is CAWIRDRGNYGYTF. CDR3 nucleotide sequence: TGTGCCTGGATTAGGGACAGGGGAAACTATGGCTACACCTTC.

The rearrangement links TRBV6-2 or TRBV6-3 to TRBJ2-4; the D is unclear. Trimming shortened V by 5 bases and J by 0 bases, and 5 bases separated the two germline ends. In germline, CDR1 is MNHEY, CDR2 SVGEGT. CDR3 size: 13 residues. CDR3 DNA sequence: TGTGCCAGCAGTAGGCAAGCCAAAAACATTCAGTACTTC. It specifies CASSRQAKNIQYF.

The V gene is TRBV6-1, the J gene TRBJ2-2; 11 positions match TRBD2. V lost 1 base and J lost 9; bases outside the gene matches: 7. CDR1 MNHNS and CDR2 SASEGT come from the germline V gene. The CDR3 has 16 amino acids. CDR3 protein: CASSEGLAGGYRELFF. Written as DNA, the CDR3 is TGTGCCAGCAGTGAAGGTCTAGCGGGGGGATATAGGGAGCTGTTTTTT.

The chain combines TRBV7-8 with TRBJ2-7, with 9 positions matching TRBD1. The trim removed 1 base at V and 3 bases at J, leaving 13 bases unmatched. CDR3 length: 18 residues. Germline V gene sequence: CDR1 SGHVS, CDR2 FQNEAQ. The CDR3 region is CASSLGPFGTGKIYEQYF. As DNA, the CDR3 is TGTGCCAGCAGCTTAGGACCCTTCGGGACAGGGAAAATCTACGAGCAGTACTTC. Full variable domain (missing parts from reference TRBV7-8 and TRBJ2-7): GAGVSQSPRYKVAKRGQDVALRCDPISGHVSLFWYQQALGQGPEFLTYFQNEAQLDKSGLPSDRFFAERPEGSVSTLKIQRTQQEDSAVYLCASSLGPFGTGKIYEQYFGPGTRLTVT.

V is TRBV9 and J is TRBJ2-3; D is unresolved. The V end lost 0 bases, the J end lost 1 base, and 9 bases lay between the germline ends. The germline V gene has CDR1 SGDLS and CDR2 YYNGEE. This CDR3 has 15 amino acids. The DNA of the CDR3 is TGTGCCAGCAGCGTAGGATCCACGGGCACAGATACGCAGTATTTT. This translates into CASSVGSTGTDTQYF.

The V gene is TRBV19, the J gene TRBJ2-2; D possibly corresponds to TRBD2 (5 bases). Germline CDR1 and CDR2: LNHDA and SQIVND (reference sequence). Trimming pared 0 bases from V and 4 bases from J, leaving 12 bases between. CDR3 length: 16 amino acids. This CDR3 reads CASSIDLGRGTGELFF. The DNA of the CDR3 is TGTGCCAGTAGTATAGATCTTGGCCGGGGCACCGGGGAGCTGTTTTTT. Supplemented by reference TRBV19 and TRBJ2-2, the full variable domain reads DGGITQSPKYLFRKEGQNVTLSCEQNLNHDAMYWYRQDPGQGLRLIYYSQIVNDFQKGDIAEGYSVSREKKESFPLTVTSAQKNPTAFYLCASSIDLGRGTGELFFGEGSRLTVL.

The rearrangement links TRBV19 to TRBJ1-1; D uncertain. The germline V and J ends were trimmed by 1 base and 4 bases, with 10 bases remaining between them. The CDR3 covers 14 residues. Looked up from germline, CDR1 is LNHDA and CDR2 is SQIVND (reference sequence). Written as DNA, the CDR3 is TGTGCCAGTAGTATAGTTGATGCGGGCACTGAAGCTTTCTTT. It specifies CASSIVDAGTEAFF.

In the case of this clone: The same CDR3 arises from other DNA sequences in this sample as well. J is TRBJ2-7 and V is TRBV6-5, with a tentative D call TRBD2 (5 bases). Germline V gene lookup returns CDR1 MNHEY and CDR2 SVGAGI. The CDR3 is made up of 11 amino acids. The V gene lost 7 bases and the J gene lost 3 bases, with 7 bases spanning the gap. The CDR3 nucleotides read TGTGCCAGCACGGGGAGCTACGAGCAGTACTTC. Its translation: CASTGSYEQYF.

This clone appeared a few times. The rearrangement links TRBV21-1 to TRBJ1-2; the table's D gene call, TRBD1, was not cross checked with the DNA. TRBV21-1 is a recognized pseudogene. The CDR3 has 14 residues. CDR3: CASSRGTAAYGYTF. The CDR3 DNA is TGTGCCAGCAGCAGAGGGACAGCGGCCTATGGCTACACCTTC.